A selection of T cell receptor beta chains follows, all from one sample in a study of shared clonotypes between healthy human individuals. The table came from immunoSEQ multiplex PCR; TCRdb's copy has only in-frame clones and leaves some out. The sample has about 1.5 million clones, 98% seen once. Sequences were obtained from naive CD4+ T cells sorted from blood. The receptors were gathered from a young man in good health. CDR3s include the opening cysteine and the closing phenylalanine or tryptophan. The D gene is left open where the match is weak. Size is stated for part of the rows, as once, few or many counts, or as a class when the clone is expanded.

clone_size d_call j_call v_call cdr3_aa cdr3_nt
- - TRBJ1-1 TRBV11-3 CASSFTNGEAFF TGTGCCAGCAGCTTTACGAACGGTGAAGCTTTCTTT
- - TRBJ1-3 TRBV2 CASSEREGTGNTIYF TGTGCCAGCAGTGAGCGGGAAGGGACTGGAAACACCATATATTTT
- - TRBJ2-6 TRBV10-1 CASSEFPHFSGANVLTF TGCGCCAGCAGTGAGTTCCCCCATTTCTCTGGGGCCAACGTCCTGACTTTC
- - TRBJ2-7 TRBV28 CASSGGLYEQYF TGTGCCAGCAGCGGGGGTCTCTACGAGCAGTACTTC
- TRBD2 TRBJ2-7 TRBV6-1 CASSGGLAVYEQYF TGTGCCAGCAGTGGAGGACTAGCGGTCTACGAGCAGTACTTC
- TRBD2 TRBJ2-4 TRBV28 CASSSRLANIQYF TGTGCCAGCAGTTCCAGACTAGCAAACATTCAGTACTTC
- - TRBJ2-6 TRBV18 CASSPPTGSSGANVLTF TGTGCCAGCTCACCACCGACGGGGAGCTCTGGGGCCAACGTCCTGACTTTC
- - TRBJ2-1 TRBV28 CASSSPHYNEQFF TGTGCCAGCAGCTCCCCCCACTACAATGAGCAGTTCTTC
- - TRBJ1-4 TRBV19 CASSLGARRANEKLFF TGTGCCAGTAGCCTCGGTGCGAGGAGGGCTAATGAAAAACTGTTTTTT
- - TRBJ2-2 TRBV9 CASSVGPADTGELFF TGTGCCAGCAGCGTAGGCCCAGCCGACACCGGGGAGCTGTTTTTT
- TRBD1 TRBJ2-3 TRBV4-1 CASSLGQGITDTQYF TGCGCCAGCAGCCTAGGACAGGGCATCACAGATACGCAGTATTTT
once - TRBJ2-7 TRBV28 CASSSGPGAWEQYF TGTGCCAGCAGTTCCGGGCCGGGGGCGTGGGAGCAGTACTTC
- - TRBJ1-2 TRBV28 CASSLFGGRTNYGYTF TGTGCCAGCAGTTTATTTGGCGGTCGGACCAACTATGGCTACACCTTC
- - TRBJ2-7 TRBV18 CASSPGVGSYEQYF TGTGCCAGCTCACCAGGGGTGGGATCCTACGAGCAGTACTTC
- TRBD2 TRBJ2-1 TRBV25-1 CASSELTSSGRPNEQFF TGTGCCAGCAGTGAATTAACCTCTAGCGGGAGACCCAATGAGCAGTTCTTC
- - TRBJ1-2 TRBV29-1 CSVGRDSYGYTF TGCAGCGTTGGTAGGGATTCCTATGGCTACACCTTC
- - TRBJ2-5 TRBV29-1 CSTRQSGETQYF TGCAGCACCCGACAGTCGGGGGAGACCCAGTACTTC
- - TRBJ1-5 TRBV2 CASSEGSGDQPQHF TGTGCCAGCAGTGAAGGAAGCGGGGATCAGCCCCAGCATTTT
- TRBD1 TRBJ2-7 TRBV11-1 CASSWDRGPGKQYF TGTGCCAGCAGCTGGGACAGGGGTCCTGGTAAGCAGTACTTC
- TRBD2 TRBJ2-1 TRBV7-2 CASSSERGGRMNEQFF TGTGCCAGCAGCTCGGAAAGGGGCGGGAGGATGAATGAGCAGTTCTTC
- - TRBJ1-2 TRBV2 CASSEALATVYGYTF TGTGCCAGCAGTGAAGCGCTTGCGACAGTCTATGGCTACACCTTC
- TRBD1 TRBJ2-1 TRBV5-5 CASSSGTVNNEQFF TGTGCCAGCAGCTCCGGGACAGTTAACAATGAGCAGTTCTTC
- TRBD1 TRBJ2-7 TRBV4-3 CASSQVWGDRGNEQYF TGCGCCAGCAGCCAAGTCTGGGGGGACAGGGGCAACGAGCAGTACTTC
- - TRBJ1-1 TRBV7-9 CASNRPNTEAFF TGTGCCAGCAACAGGCCGAACACTGAAGCTTTCTTT
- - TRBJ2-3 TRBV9 CAPWEAPTDTQYF TGTGCCCCCTGGGAGGCACCCACAGATACGCAGTATTTT
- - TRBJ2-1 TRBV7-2 CASSPREQAGYNEQFF TGTGCCAGCAGCCCCCGGGAGCAGGCAGGATACAATGAGCAGTTCTTC
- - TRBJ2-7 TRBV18 CASSPRQALTYEQYF TGTGCCAGCTCACCCAGACAGGCCCTCACCTACGAGCAGTACTTC
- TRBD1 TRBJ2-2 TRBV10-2 CASRGTGATGELFF TGCGCCAGCAGAGGCACAGGGGCCACCGGGGAGCTGTTTTTT
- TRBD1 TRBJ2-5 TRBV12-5 CASGLSANSGGIGETQYF TGTGCTAGTGGTTTGTCTGCCAACTCAGGGGGAATAGGAGAGACCCAGTACTTC
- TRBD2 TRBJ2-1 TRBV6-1 CASSGQGLAESSYNEQFF TGTGCCAGCAGTGGACAAGGACTAGCGGAAAGCTCCTACAATGAGCAGTTCTTC
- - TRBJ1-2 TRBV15 CATSRDRGPSYGYTF TGTGCCACCAGCAGAGACAGGGGCCCCAGCTATGGCTACACCTTC
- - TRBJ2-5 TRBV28 CASSPGTQETQYF TGTGCCAGCAGTCCCGGGACCCAAGAGACCCAGTACTTC
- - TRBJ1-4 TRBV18 CASSPLSSGPNEKLFF TGTGCCAGCTCACCACTGAGTAGTGGACCTAATGAAAAACTGTTTTTT
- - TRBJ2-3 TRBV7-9 CASSLTAGSADTQYF TGTGCCAGCAGCTTAACAGCAGGGAGCGCAGATACGCAGTATTTT
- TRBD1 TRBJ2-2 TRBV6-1 CASSEGTGVGELFF TGTGCCAGCAGTGAAGGGACAGGGGTCGGGGAGCTGTTTTTT
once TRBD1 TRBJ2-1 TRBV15 CATSFDRGRNEQFF TGTGCCACCAGCTTTGACAGGGGTCGCAATGAGCAGTTCTTC
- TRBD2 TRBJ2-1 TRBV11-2 CASSFRGGTSGSRYNEQFF TGTGCCAGCAGCTTTCGGGGCGGGACTAGCGGGAGTAGATACAATGAGCAGTTCTTC
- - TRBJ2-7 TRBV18 CASSPVGTRYEQYF TGTGCCAGCTCCCCGGTAGGTACCCGATACGAGCAGTACTTC
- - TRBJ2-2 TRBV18 CATSGSALNTGELFF TGTGCCACGTCGGGTTCGGCACTAAACACCGGGGAGCTGTTTTTT
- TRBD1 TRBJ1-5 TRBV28 CASKLTGMGNQPQHF TGTGCCAGCAAACTGACAGGGATGGGCAATCAGCCCCAGCATTTT
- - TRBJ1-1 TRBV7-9 CASIADSGKAFF TGTGCCAGCATCGCGGACAGTGGGAAAGCTTTCTTT
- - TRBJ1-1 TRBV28 CASSSGTQATNTEAFF TGTGCCAGCAGTTCCGGGACTCAAGCAACGAACACTGAAGCTTTCTTT
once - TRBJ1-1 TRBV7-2 CASSWPRGTEAFF TGTGCCAGCAGCTGGCCAAGGGGCACTGAAGCTTTCTTT
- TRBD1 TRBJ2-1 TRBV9 CASSVQGQGAYNEQFF TGTGCCAGCAGCGTTCAAGGACAGGGGGCCTACAATGAGCAGTTCTTC
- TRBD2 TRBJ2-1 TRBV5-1 CASSTLAGSTYNEQFF TGCGCCAGCAGCACACTAGCGGGGTCTACTTACAATGAGCAGTTCTTC
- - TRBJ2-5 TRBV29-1 CSGKSVQETQYF TGCAGCGGCAAGTCCGTACAAGAGACCCAGTACTTC
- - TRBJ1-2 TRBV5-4 CASNHRAEVNGYTF TGTGCCAGCAACCACAGGGCTGAGGTTAATGGCTACACCTTC
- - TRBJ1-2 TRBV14 CASSQAPPGRGYTF TGTGCCAGCAGCCAAGCCCCCCCGGGACGAGGCTACACCTTC
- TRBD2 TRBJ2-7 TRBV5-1 CASSLGLAEVYEQYF TGCGCCAGCAGCTTAGGGCTAGCGGAAGTCTACGAGCAGTACTTC
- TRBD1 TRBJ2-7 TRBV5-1 CASSKTGMINYEQYF TGCGCCAGCAGCAAGACAGGGATGATAAACTACGAGCAGTACTTC
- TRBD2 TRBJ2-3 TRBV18 CASSPTSGRVNTQYF TGTGCCAGCTCACCAACTAGCGGGAGAGTCAATACGCAGTATTTT
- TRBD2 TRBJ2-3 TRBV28 CASSFLTSGRRADTQYF TGTGCCAGCAGTTTCCTTACTAGCGGGAGACGGGCAGATACGCAGTATTTT
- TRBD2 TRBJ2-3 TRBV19 CATARTSGWGTDTQYF TGTGCCACTGCTCGGACTAGCGGGTGGGGCACAGATACGCAGTATTTT
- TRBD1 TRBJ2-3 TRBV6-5 CASSQLTGAPQYF TGTGCCAGCAGCCAACTAACAGGGGCCCCGCAGTATTTT
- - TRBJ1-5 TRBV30 CAWSYGRVRNQPQHF TGTGCCTGGAGTTACGGAAGGGTACGGAATCAGCCCCAGCATTTT